This TCR beta chain emerged from a study of T cell repertoires in cytomegalovirus infection. TCRdb called the reads again in MiXCR, with one record for every CDR3 protein. The data contain approximately 400,000 distinct CDR3 sequences, approximately 30% of them singletons. Broader study findings: Based on cumulative public TCR beta family frequency, carriers of CMV plus the relevant HLA were identified. HLA-C-restricted CMV clonotypes gave the most frequent clonotype in two of eight donors.

Points on this clonotype: The antigen remains unidentified.

Trimming cost V 3 bases and J 6 bases; bases outside gene matches: 7. This CDR3 comprises 16 residues. Germline V gene lookup returns CDR1 MGHRA and CDR2 YSYEKL. The chain uses TRBV4-1 and TRBJ1-6, with 8 bases that match TRBD1. Source material: PBMCs. The TCR originated in a human donor in good health (CMV status not recorded). Some clones in this sample may be carry-over from other donors' samples. CDR3 nucleotide sequence: TGCGCCAGCAGCCACGCCGGGACAGGCGGTAATTCACCCCTCCACTTT. As protein: CASSHAGTGGNSPLHF.